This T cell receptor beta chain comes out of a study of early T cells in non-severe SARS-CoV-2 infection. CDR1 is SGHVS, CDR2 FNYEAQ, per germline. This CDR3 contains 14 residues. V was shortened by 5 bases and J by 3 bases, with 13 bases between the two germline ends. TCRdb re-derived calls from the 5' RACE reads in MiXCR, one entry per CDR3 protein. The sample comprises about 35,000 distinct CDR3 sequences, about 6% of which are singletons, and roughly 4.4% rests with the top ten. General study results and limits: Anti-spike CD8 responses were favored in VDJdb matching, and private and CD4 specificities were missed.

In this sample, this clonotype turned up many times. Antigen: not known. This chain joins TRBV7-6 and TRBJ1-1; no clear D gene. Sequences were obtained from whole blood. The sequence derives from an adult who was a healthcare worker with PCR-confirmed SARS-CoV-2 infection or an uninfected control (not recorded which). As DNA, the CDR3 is TGTGCCAGCAGCGCGAGAACAAGGGACACTGAAGCTTTCTTT. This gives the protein CASSARTRDTEAFF. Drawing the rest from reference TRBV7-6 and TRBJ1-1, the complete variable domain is GAGVSQSPRYKVTKRGQDVALRCDPISGHVSLYWYRQALGQGPEFLTYFNYEAQQDKSGLPNDRFSAERPEGSISTLTIQRTEQRDSAMYRCASSARTRDTEAFFGQGTRLTVV.